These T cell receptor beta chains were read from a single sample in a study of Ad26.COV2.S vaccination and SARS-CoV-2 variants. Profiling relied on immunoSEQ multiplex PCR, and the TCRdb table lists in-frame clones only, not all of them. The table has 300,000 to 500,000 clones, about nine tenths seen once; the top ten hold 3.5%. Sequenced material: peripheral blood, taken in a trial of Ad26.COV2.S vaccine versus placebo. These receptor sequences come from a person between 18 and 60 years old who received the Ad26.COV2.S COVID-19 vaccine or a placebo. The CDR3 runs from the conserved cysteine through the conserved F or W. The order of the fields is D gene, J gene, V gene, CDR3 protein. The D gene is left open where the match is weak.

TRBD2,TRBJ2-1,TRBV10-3,CAISDLAGAQYNEQFF
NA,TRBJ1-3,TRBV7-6,CASSLALAGGNTIYF
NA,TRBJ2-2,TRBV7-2,CASSLEGSANTGELFF
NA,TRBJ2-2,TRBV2,CASTPVGKTGELFF
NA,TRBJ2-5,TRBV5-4,CASSRTVYQETQYF
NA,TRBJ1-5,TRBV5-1,CASSLDGHSNQPQHF
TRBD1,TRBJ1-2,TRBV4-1,CASSLRTGNYGYTF
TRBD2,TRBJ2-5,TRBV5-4,CASSLGRGGLRETQYF
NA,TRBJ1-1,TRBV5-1,CASTLRPAVNTEAFF
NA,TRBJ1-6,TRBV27,CASSSWDGRNSPLHF
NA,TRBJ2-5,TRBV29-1,CSVEGRTGREQETQYF
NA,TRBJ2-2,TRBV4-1,CASSQSDGQYTGELFF
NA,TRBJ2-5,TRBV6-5,CASSYSNPQETQYF
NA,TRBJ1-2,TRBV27,CASSDWAFGGLYGYTF
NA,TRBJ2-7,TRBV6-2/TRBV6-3,CASSYSGIVHEQYF
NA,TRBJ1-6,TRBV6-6,CASSYSEGYNSPLHF
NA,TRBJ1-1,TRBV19,CASSIGWGEAFF
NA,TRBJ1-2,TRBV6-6,CASSFPGVGHTYGYTF
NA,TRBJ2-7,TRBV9,CASSPRTVATYEQYF
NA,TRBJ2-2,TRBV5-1,CASSLAVVIGAQSGELFF
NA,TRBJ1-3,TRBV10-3,CAISESKNTIYF
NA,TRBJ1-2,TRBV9,CASSVVTGRGGYTF
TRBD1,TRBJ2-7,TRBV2,CASTARGPYEQYF
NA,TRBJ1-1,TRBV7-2,CASSPQQTMNTEAFF
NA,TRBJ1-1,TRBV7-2,CASSLGPANTEAFF
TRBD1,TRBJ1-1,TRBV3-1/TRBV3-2,CASSRKTGARYTEAFF
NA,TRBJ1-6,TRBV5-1,CASSLQTGDNSPLHF
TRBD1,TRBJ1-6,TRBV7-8,CASSITKQGYNSPLHF
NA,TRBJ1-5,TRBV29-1,CSVEDPEGDSNQPQHF
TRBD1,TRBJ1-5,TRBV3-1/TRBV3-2,CASSQDQGADQPQHF
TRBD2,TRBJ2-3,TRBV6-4,CASSEPTSGGPGTQYF
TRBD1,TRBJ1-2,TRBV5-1,CASSLEGRGSDGYTF
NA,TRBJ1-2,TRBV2,CASSSVVGGNGYTF
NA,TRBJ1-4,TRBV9,CASSVEGDIQEKLFF
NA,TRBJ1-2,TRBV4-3,CASSLETGTPNGYTF
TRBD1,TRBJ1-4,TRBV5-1,CASSLGGSNEKLFF
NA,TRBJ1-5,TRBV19,CASSIGQGISEPQHF
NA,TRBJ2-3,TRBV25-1,CASSEGGLMSTDTQYF
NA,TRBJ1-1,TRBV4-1,CASSQVIWVAEAFF
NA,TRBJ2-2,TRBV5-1,CASSGSVVRELFF
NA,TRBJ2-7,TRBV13,CASSPSDGSYEQYF
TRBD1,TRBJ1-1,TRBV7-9,CASSPSGGTEAFF
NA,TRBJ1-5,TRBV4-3,CASSQAYSGSGNQPQHF